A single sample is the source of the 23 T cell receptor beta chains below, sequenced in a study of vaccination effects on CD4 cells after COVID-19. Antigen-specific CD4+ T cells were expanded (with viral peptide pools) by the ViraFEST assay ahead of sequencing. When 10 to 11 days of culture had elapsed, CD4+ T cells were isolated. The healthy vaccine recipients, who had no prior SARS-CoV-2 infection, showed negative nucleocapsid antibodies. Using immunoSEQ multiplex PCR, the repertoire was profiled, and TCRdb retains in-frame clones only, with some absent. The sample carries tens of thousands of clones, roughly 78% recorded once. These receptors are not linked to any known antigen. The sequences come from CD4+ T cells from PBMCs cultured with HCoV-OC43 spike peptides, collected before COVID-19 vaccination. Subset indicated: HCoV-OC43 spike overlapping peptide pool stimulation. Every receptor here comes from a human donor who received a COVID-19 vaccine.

In DNA form, the CDR3 reads TGTGCCAGCAGCGGACTAACCCAAGAGACCCAGTACTTC. Translating it yields CASSGLTQETQYF. The genes are TRBV12-3 or TRBV12-4 and TRBJ2-5, with D tentatively TRBD2 (6 bases). V lost 6 bases and J lost 1, with 9 bases in between. The CDR3 is 13 residues long.

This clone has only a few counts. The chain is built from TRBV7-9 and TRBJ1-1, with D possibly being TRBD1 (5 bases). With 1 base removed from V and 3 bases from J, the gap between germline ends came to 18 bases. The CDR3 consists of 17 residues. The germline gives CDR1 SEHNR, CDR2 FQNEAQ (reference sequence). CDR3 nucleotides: TGTGCCAGCAGCTTAGTTAGTGGACATAACATTGACACTGAAGCTTTCTTT. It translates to CASSLVSGHNIDTEAFF.

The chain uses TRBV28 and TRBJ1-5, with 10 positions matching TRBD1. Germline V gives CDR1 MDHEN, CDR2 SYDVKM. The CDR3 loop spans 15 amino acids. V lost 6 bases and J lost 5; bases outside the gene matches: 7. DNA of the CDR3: TGTGCCAGCAGAGCACATGGACAGGGGGATCAGCCCCAGCATTTT. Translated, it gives CASRAHGQGDQPQHF.

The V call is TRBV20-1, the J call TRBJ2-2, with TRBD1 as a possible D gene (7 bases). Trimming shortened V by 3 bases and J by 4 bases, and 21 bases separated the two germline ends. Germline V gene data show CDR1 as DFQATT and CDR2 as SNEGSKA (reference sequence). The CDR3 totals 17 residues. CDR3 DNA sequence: TGCAGTGCTAGTAGGAGGGGCAGGGGGTTTGGCACCGGGGAGCTGTTTTTT. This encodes CSASRRGRGFGTGELFF.

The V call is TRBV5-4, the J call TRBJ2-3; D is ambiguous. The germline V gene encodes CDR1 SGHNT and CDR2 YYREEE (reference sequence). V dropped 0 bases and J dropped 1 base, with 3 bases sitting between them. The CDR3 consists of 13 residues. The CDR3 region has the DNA TGTGCCAGCAGCTTGGCGGGCACAGATACGCAGTATTTT. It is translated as CASSLAGTDTQYF. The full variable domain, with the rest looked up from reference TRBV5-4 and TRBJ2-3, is ETGVTQSPTHLIKTRGQQVTLRCSSQSGHNTVSWYQQALGQGPQFIFQYYREEENGRGNFPPRFSGLQFPNYSSELNVNALELDDSALYLCASSLAGTDTQYFGPGTRLTVL.

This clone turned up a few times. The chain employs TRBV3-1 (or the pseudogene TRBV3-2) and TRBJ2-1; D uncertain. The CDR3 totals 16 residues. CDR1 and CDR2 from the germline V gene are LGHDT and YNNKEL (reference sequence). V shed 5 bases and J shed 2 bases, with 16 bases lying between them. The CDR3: CASSLRYNTPYNEQFF. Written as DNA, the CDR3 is TGTGCCAGCAGCTTACGGTATAATACGCCCTACAATGAGCAGTTCTTC.

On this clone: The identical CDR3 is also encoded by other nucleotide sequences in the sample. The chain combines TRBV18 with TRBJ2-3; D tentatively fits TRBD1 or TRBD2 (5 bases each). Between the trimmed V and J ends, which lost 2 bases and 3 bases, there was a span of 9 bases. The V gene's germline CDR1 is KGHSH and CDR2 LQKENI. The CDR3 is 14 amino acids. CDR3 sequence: CASSPGGGTDTQYF. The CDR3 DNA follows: TGTGCCAGCTCACCAGGGGGTGGAACAGATACGCAGTATTTT.

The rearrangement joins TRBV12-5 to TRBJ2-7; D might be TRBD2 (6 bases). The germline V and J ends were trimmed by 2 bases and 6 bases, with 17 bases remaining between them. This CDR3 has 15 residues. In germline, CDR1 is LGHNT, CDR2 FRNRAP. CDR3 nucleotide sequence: TGTGCTAGTGGTTTGACCCGGACGGGGGTAGCCGAGCAGTACGTC. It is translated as CASGLTRTGVAEQYV.

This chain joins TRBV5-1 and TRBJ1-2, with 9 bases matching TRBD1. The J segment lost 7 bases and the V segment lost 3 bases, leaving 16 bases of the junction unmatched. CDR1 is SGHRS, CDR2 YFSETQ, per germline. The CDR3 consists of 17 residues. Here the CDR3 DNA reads TGCGCCAGCAGCTCCGAAGCTCGGACAGGGGTTATCGGTGGCTACACCTTC. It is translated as CASSSEARTGVIGGYTF.

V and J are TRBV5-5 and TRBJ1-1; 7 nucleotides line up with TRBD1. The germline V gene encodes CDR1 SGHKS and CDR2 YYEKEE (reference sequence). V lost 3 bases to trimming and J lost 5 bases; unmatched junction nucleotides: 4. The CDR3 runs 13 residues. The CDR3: CASSSQGPTEAFF. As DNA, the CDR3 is TGTGCCAGCAGCTCACAGGGGCCGACTGAAGCTTTCTTT.

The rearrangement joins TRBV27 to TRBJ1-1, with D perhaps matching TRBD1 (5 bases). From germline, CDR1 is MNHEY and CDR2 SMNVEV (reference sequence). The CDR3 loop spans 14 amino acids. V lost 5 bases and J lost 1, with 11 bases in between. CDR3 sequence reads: CASSRDGPNTEAFF. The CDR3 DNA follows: TGTGCCAGCAGTCGGGACGGACCGAACACTGAAGCTTTCTTT.

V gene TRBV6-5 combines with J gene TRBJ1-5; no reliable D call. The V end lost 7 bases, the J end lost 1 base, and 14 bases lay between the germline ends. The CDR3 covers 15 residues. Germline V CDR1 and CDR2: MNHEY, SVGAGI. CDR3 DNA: TGTGCCAGCATGCCCCGGGAATTCAGCAATCAGCCCCAGCATTTT. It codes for CASMPREFSNQPQHF.

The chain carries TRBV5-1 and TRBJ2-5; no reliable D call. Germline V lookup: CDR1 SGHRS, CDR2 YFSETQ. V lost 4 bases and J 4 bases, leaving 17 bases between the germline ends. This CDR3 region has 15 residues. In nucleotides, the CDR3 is TGCGCCAGCAGCAAGGTGTATTCGGCCGGAGAGACCCAGTACTTC. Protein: CASSKVYSAGETQYF.

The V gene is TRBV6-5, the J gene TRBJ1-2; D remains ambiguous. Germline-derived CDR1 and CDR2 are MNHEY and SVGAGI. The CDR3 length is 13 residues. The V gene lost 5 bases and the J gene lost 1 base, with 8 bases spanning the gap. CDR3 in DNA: TGTGCCAGCAGTAACATAAATAACTATGGCTACACCTTC. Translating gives CASSNINNYGYTF.

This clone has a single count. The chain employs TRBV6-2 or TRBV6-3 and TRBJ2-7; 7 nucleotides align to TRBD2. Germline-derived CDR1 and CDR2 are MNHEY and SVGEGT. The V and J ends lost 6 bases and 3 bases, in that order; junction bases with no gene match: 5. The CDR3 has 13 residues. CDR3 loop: CASSLGGFYEQYV. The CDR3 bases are TGTGCCAGCAGCCTGGGAGGGTTCTACGAGCAGTACGTC.

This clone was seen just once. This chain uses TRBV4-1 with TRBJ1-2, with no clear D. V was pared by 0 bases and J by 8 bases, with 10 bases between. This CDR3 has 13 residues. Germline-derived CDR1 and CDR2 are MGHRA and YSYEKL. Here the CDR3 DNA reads TGCGCCAGCAGCCAAGAGGTTAGTTGGGGCTACACCTTC. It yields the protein CASSQEVSWGYTF.

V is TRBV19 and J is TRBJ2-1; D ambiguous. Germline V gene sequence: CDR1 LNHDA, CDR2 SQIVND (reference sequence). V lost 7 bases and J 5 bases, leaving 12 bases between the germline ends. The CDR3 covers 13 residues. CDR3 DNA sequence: TGTGCCAGTAAGAGGCACCTCGACAATGAGCAGTTCTTC. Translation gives CASKRHLDNEQFF.

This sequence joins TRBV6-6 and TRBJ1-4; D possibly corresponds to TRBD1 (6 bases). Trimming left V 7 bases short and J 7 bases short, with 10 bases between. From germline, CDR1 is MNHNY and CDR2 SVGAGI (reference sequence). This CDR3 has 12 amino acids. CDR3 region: CASKGGFEKLFF. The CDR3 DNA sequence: TGTGCCAGCAAAGGGGGTTTTGAAAAACTGTTTTTT.

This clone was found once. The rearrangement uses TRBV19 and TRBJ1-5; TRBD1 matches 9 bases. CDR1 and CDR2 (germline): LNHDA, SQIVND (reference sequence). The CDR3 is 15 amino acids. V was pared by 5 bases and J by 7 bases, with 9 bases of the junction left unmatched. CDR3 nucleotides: TGTGCCAGTAGTTCCCGGGACAGGGAGAACCAGCCCCAGCATTTT. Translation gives CASSSRDRENQPQHF.

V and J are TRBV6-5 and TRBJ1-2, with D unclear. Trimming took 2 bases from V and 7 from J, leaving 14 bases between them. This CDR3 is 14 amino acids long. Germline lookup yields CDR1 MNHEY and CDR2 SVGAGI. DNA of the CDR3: TGTGCCAGCAGTTACGCCGCCGGGGTCGTTGGCTACACCTTC. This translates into CASSYAAGVVGYTF.

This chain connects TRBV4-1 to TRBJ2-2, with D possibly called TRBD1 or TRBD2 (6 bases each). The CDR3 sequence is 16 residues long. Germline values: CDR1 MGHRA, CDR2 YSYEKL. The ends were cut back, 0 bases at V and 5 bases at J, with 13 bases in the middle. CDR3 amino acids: CASSQDRGARTGELFF. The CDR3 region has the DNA TGCGCCAGCAGCCAAGATAGGGGGGCCCGAACCGGGGAGCTGTTTTTT.

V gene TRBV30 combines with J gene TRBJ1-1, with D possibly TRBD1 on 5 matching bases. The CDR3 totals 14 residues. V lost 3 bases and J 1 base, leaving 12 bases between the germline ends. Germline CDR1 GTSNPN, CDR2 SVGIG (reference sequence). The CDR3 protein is CAWSRVWRNTEAFF. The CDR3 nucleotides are TGTGCCTGGAGCAGGGTATGGCGGAACACTGAAGCTTTCTTT.

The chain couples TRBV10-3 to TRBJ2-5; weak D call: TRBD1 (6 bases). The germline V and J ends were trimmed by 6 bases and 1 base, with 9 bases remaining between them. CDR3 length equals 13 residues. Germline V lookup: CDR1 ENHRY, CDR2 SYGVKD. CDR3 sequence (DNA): TGTGCCATCAGCCGGGACACCCAAGAGACCCAGTACTTC. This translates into CAISRDTQETQYF.